Listed below are T cell receptor beta chains from one sample, sequenced in a study of beta chain features in type 1 diabetes. Clones were sequenced by immunoSEQ multiplex PCR, and TCRdb holds only the in-frame ones, with some missing. Found here are hundreds of thousands of clones, 13% of them singletons; the top ten hold around 0.022%. The sample taken for sequencing was naive CD4+ T cells from blood. The receptor source for this set is a man between 18 and 35 years old with type 1 diabetes. The CDR3 runs from the conserved cysteine through the conserved F or W. A D gene is named only where the DNA matches it firmly. Rows give clone size only sometimes, using once, few, many, or a class for an expanded clone.

TRBD1	NA	TRBJ2-1	TRBV4-1	TGCGCCAGCAGCCAAGGGATAACCGGGACAGGGGGCTACAATGAGCAGTTCTTC	CASSQGITGTGGYNEQFF
TRBD1	few	TRBJ2-2	TRBV7-9	TGTGCCACCCAAGGACAGGGCGTTGGCACCGGGGAGCTGTTTTTT	CATQGQGVGTGELFF
NA	NA	TRBJ1-3	TRBV15	TGTGCCACCAGCAGAGACAGGAAGACTGGAAACACCATATATTTT	CATSRDRKTGNTIYF
TRBD1	NA	TRBJ1-6	TRBV6-5	TGTGCCAGCAGCCCTTTCGGACAGGGCGGTTCACCCCTCCACTTT	CASSPFGQGGSPLHF
TRBD1	NA	TRBJ2-1	TRBV18	TGTGCCAGCTCACCTATAGCAGGGGGCTCGGCCAATGAGCAGTTCTTC	CASSPIAGGSANEQFF
TRBD2	NA	TRBJ2-1	TRBV30	TGTGCCTGGACCACGAGACTAGCACATCTCTACAATGAGCAGTTCTTC	CAWTTRLAHLYNEQFF
NA	few	TRBJ2-7	TRBV29-1	TGCAGCGTGATTGTGGGGGCCGGAGGGGAGCAGTACTTC	CSVIVGAGGEQYF
NA	once	TRBJ2-1	TRBV5-1	TGCGCCAGCAGCTTAGGGGACAATGAGCAGTTCTTC	CASSLGDNEQFF
TRBD1	few	TRBJ1-1	TRBV29-1	TGCAGCGTTGAAGGACCACAGGGGGCGATTTTCTCTGAAGCTTTCTTT	CSVEGPQGAIFSEAFF
NA	few	TRBJ1-4	TRBV29-1	TGCAGCGTTGAAGGGGACGAAGGTCATAATGAAAAACTGTTTTTT	CSVEGDEGHNEKLFF
NA	few	TRBJ2-7	TRBV11-2	TGTGCCAGCAGCCCGGGGCAGGGTCACTACGAGCAGTACTTC	CASSPGQGHYEQYF
NA	NA	TRBJ1-1	TRBV19	TGTGCCAGTACCCCTCATGCGGCGGGTGAAGCTTTCTTT	CASTPHAAGEAFF
NA	NA	TRBJ1-5	TRBV29-1	TGCAGCGTACCCTCAGGGGGCAATCAGCCCCAGCATTTT	CSVPSGGNQPQHF
NA	NA	TRBJ1-1	TRBV9	TGTGCCAGCAGCCCCCCCGGCAGCTTGAACACTGAAGCTTTCTTT	CASSPPGSLNTEAFF
NA	NA	TRBJ1-1	TRBV6-6	TGTGCCAGCAGTTATCTGGGCACTGAAGCTTTCTTT	CASSYLGTEAFF
NA	few	TRBJ2-7	TRBV6-1	TGTGCCAGCAGTGAAAAGGTGTACGAGCAGTACTTC	CASSEKVYEQYF
TRBD1	few	TRBJ2-1	TRBV9	TGTGCCAGCAGCCCTCACGTCGGGACAGGGAATTTGGATGAGCAGTTCTTC	CASSPHVGTGNLDEQFF
NA	few	TRBJ2-5	TRBV7-9	TGTGCCAGCAGCTTCGGGGTAGGGAGGGAGACCCAGTACTTC	CASSFGVGRETQYF
TRBD1	NA	TRBJ2-7	TRBV12-5	TGTGCTAGTGCCCGGACAGGGAGTTACGAGCAGTACTTC	CASARTGSYEQYF
TRBD2	few	TRBJ2-3	TRBV7-2	TGTGCCAGCAGCCCGCAGGCGGGGGGTGGGGCAGATACGCAGTATTTT	CASSPQAGGGADTQYF
TRBD2	NA	TRBJ2-3	TRBV9	TGTGCCAGCAGCGCCCAGACTAGCGGGGGTTTGGATACGCAGTATTTT	CASSAQTSGGLDTQYF
TRBD2	NA	TRBJ2-1	TRBV29-1	TGCAGCGTTGGTCGGGAGGGAAGTGAGCAGTTCTTC	CSVGREGSEQFF
NA	few	TRBJ1-1	TRBV30	TGTGCCTGGAGTGCCTCAACAGGGCCTTGGGGCACTGAAGCTTTCTTT	CAWSASTGPWGTEAFF
TRBD1	few	TRBJ1-1	TRBV7-3	TGTGCCACCTCCCGGACAGGGAGTACTGAAGCTTTCTTT	CATSRTGSTEAFF
NA	NA	TRBJ2-1	TRBV4-1	TGCGCCAGCAGCCCGCCGGGACTGTACAATGAGCAGTTCTTC	CASSPPGLYNEQFF
NA	NA	TRBJ2-7	TRBV18	TGTGCCAGCTCACCACGACCGTCCGGGGTAAGGGGTCTCGAGCAGTACTTC	CASSPRPSGVRGLEQYF
NA	NA	TRBJ1-4	TRBV15	TGTGCCACCAGCAGACACAGGGTTGATCGTGAAAAACTGTTTTTT	CATSRHRVDREKLFF
NA	few	TRBJ1-1	TRBV20-1	TGCAGCCTCCTATCGAACACTGAAGCTTTCTTT	CSLLSNTEAFF
TRBD1	few	TRBJ1-2	TRBV29-1	TGCACTGATTGGACAGGGGGCATCGGCTACACCTTC	CTDWTGGIGYTF
NA	NA	TRBJ1-1	TRBV7-2	TGTGCCAGCAGCTTCTCCTGGGCTGCGAACACTGAAGCTTTCTTT	CASSFSWAANTEAFF
TRBD1	few	TRBJ1-2	TRBV7-2	TGTGCCAGCAGCCCCCGGGGACAGGGGGCTAGGGTGGACTATGGCTACACCTTC	CASSPRGQGARVDYGYTF
NA	few	TRBJ1-3	TRBV7-8	TGTGCCAGCAGCCTTGGACAAGCTGGAAACACCATATATTTT	CASSLGQAGNTIYF
NA	few	TRBJ2-1	TRBV5-1	TGCGCCAGCAGCCGAGCCCCCGGGGCTAACAATGAGCAGTTCTTC	CASSRAPGANNEQFF
NA	few	TRBJ2-5	TRBV25-1	TGTGCCAGCAGTGCCGGGACAGCGGGCCAAGAGACCCAGTACTTC	CASSAGTAGQETQYF
NA	NA	TRBJ2-7	TRBV9	TGTGCCAGCAGCGATGGAGTCCGTGGGTCCGAGCAGTACTTC	CASSDGVRGSEQYF
TRBD1	NA	TRBJ1-2	TRBV29-1	TGCAGCGTTGAATCCTCAGAAGCCGGGACAGGTTTTGGGGTAGGCTACACCTTC	CSVESSEAGTGFGVGYTF
NA	few	TRBJ1-2	TRBV30	TGTGCCTGGAGCCGGCAGGTGGTAGTATTAGGAGATGGCTACACCTTC	CAWSRQVVVLGDGYTF
NA	NA	TRBJ2-7	TRBV6-6	TGTGCCAGCAGTTACTCGGACTCGGGGCCTGAGCAGTACTTC	CASSYSDSGPEQYF
NA	NA	TRBJ1-6	TRBV5-8	TGTGCCAGCAGCTTGCAGGCGATGTCCTATAATTCACCCCTCCACTTT	CASSLQAMSYNSPLHF
NA	few	TRBJ1-6	TRBV6-4	TGTGCCAGCAGTCAGGTCAGGGGCAATTCACCCCTCCACTTT	CASSQVRGNSPLHF
NA	NA	TRBJ2-7	TRBV7-9	TGTGCCAGCAGCTACCTGGGGTTAGGCGGGAACTACGAGCAGTACTTC	CASSYLGLGGNYEQYF
TRBD1	few	TRBJ1-2	TRBV4-1	TGCGCCAGCAGCAGGCCGGGACAGAGATATGGCTACACCTTC	CASSRPGQRYGYTF
TRBD2	NA	TRBJ2-7	TRBV6-5	TGTGCCAGCAGGAGAAAGCGGGGGGAATCCTACGAGCAGTACTTC	CASRRKRGESYEQYF
TRBD2	few	TRBJ2-1	TRBV2	TGTGCCAGCAGTGAGGCCGGGAGCGGGGGGACCCACAATGAGCAGTTCTTC	CASSEAGSGGTHNEQFF
NA	NA	TRBJ2-5	TRBV5-4	TGTGCCAGCCGGTCCGGGACAACACAAGAGACCCAGTACTTC	CASRSGTTQETQYF
NA	NA	TRBJ2-3	TRBV30	TGTGCCTGGAGTGCGGGAAGTAGGATAGATACGCAGTATTTT	CAWSAGSRIDTQYF
NA	NA	TRBJ2-2	TRBV6-5	TGTGCCAGCAGTGTCCTACAGGGTACCGGGGAGCTGTTTTTT	CASSVLQGTGELFF
NA	NA	TRBJ2-5	TRBV5-1	TGCGCCAGCAGCTTGGGCCGGGGGTTGGAGACCCAGTACTTC	CASSLGRGLETQYF
NA	few	TRBJ2-7	TRBV18	TGTGCCAGCTCACCCCTGGGGAGCGAGCAGTACTTC	CASSPLGSEQYF
NA	NA	TRBJ1-4	TRBV28	TGTGCCAGCAGCCGTACCCTGATTTATAGGGGGGGAGATGAAAAACTGTTTTTT	CASSRTLIYRGGDEKLFF